The next 26 T cell receptor beta chains were all read from a single sample in a study of blood T cells in healthy people across ages. Then a second PCR, running about 6 to 11 cycles, was carried out with a sample-barcoded 5' primer and a J-beta primer mix. TCRdb redid the calling of the 5' RACE reads with MiXCR, one entry per CDR3 protein. The data hold 700,000 to 1,000,000 distinct CDR3 sequences, with roughly 44% observed a single time. The sample consisted of blood. These receptors were obtained from a man in his sixties in good health.

V gene TRBV2 combines with J gene TRBJ2-5, with D tentatively TRBD1 (6 bases). Per germline, CDR1 SNHLY and CDR2 FYNNEI. This CDR3 has 15 amino acids. V was pared by 5 bases and J by 1 base, with 14 bases between. The CDR3 nucleotides are TGTGCCAGCAGTTACAGGGTGCGGGCCCAAGAGACCCAGTACTTC. Protein product: CASSYRVRAQETQYF.

DNA of the CDR3: TGTGCCAGCAGACCCCACACGGGCCCCTCCTACGAGCAGTACTTC. Its protein product is CASRPHTGPSYEQYF. The chain combines TRBV6-2 or TRBV6-3 with TRBJ2-7, with D unresolved. The CDR3 covers 15 residues. Per germline, CDR1 MNHEY and CDR2 SVGEGT. V was trimmed by 6 bases and J by 0 bases, leaving 15 bases between them.

The chain employs TRBV24-1 and TRBJ2-7, with a weak D call TRBD2 (5 bases). Judging by the DNA end, TRBJ2-5 fits better; the J call may be wrong. The CDR3 extends over 13 amino acids. Looked up from germline, CDR1 is KGHDR and CDR2 is SFDVKD. The CDR3: CATSDSLGKTQYF. In DNA form, the CDR3 reads TGTGCCACCAGTGACTCACTCGGGAAGACCCAGTACTTC.

The CDR3 is CASSSGISSDTQYF. The CDR3 nucleotides read TGTGCCAGCAGTTCGGGGATCTCATCAGATACGCAGTATTTT. J is TRBJ2-3 and V is TRBV12-3 or TRBV12-4; maybe TRBD2 (5 bases). Trimming took off 4 bases at V and 4 bases at J, with 12 bases between the two ends. The length of the CDR3 is 14 residues.

This chain joins TRBV3-1 and TRBJ2-5, with 9 bases that match TRBD1. This CDR3 region has 16 residues. Unmatched junction bases numbered 7, after V lost 4 bases and J lost 1 base. Germline loops: CDR1 LGHDT, CDR2 YNNKEL (reference sequence). The CDR3 nucleotides are TGTGCCAGCAGCCGCGGGACAGGGACTACCCAAGAGACCCAGTACTTC. Its protein is CASSRGTGTTQETQYF.

The sample holds a few counts of this clonotype. One end of the junction does not line up with germline, which may come from a read error. V and J are TRBV29-1 and TRBJ2-7, with D perhaps being TRBD1 or TRBD2 (6 bases each). Germline V gene sequence: CDR1 SQVTM, CDR2 ANQGSEA. The length of the CDR3 is 17 residues. CDR3 DNA sequence: TGCAGCGTGGAAGGGGGGAAGGGGGGATTTTCCTCCTACGAGCAGTACTTC. Its protein product is CSVEGGKGGFSSYEQYF.

This clonotype was picked up a small number of times. The chain joins TRBV3-1 to TRBJ1-6; no definite D call. The CDR3 runs to 16 residues. V lost 1 base and J lost 9, with 16 bases in between. Germline CDR1 LGHDT, CDR2 YNNKEL (reference sequence). The CDR3 DNA reads as TGTGCCAGCAGCCAAGGGGCAGGAACCCCGTCTTCACCCCTCCACTTT. Translated: CASSQGAGTPSSPLHF.

This clonotype came up a few times. The rearrangement links TRBV20-1 to TRBJ2-3; 7 bases line up with TRBD1. Germline V gene sequence: CDR1 DFQATT, CDR2 SNEGSKA (reference sequence). This CDR3 has 14 residues. With V trimmed by 2 bases and J by 3 bases, 5 bases remained unmatched. The CDR3 protein is CSARSGTATDTQYF. DNA of the CDR3: TGCAGTGCTAGATCTGGGACAGCGACAGATACGCAGTATTTT.

The chain employs TRBV27 and TRBJ2-5; D is unresolved. The CDR3 sequence is 13 residues long. The germline V gene encodes CDR1 MNHEY and CDR2 SMNVEV (reference sequence). V lost 4 bases to trimming and J lost 11 bases, with 17 bases between them. CDR3 protein: CASSSVGNNEQYF. The CDR3 DNA follows: TGTGCCAGCAGTTCTGTAGGGAACAATGAGCAGTACTTC.

This clonotype appeared a few times. The V and J genes are TRBV12-3 or TRBV12-4 and TRBJ2-1; D is undetermined. Trimming took off 3 bases at V and 8 bases at J, with 5 bases between the two ends. The CDR3 spans 11 residues. The CDR3 nucleotides read TGTGCCAGCAGTTTTGCCTATGAGCAGTTCTTC. Residues: CASSFAYEQFF.

This clonotype was counted only a few times. V and J are TRBV13 and TRBJ2-7; a possible D gene is TRBD2 (5 bases). The CDR3 spans 13 residues. CDR1 PRHDT and CDR2 FYEKMQ come from the germline V gene (reference sequence). The V gene lost 9 bases and the J gene lost 0 bases, with 12 bases spanning the gap. The CDR3 is CASTIRGSYEQYF. The CDR3 DNA is TGTGCCAGTACCATTCGGGGCTCCTACGAGCAGTACTTC.

In its sample, this clonotype was seen many times. The genes are TRBV7-9 and TRBJ2-5; a possible D gene is TRBD2 (5 bases). Germline CDR1 is SEHNR and CDR2 is FQNEAQ (reference sequence). CDR3 length: 14 residues. The V and J ends lost 2 bases and 4 bases respectively, with 11 bases between them. The DNA for the CDR3 is TGTGCCAGCAGCTTATCGGGAACGATAGAGACCCAGTACTTC. This encodes CASSLSGTIETQYF.

The chain joins TRBV4-1 to TRBJ2-2; TRBD1 matches 10 bases. V lost 4 bases, J lost 4 bases, and 12 bases stayed unmatched. CDR3 size: 18 residues. CDR1 is MGHRA, CDR2 YSYEKL, per germline. CDR3 bases: TGCGCCAGCAGCCCCGGAAGGGACAGGGGAAAGGGCACCGGGGAGCTGTTTTTT. Its translation is CASSPGRDRGKGTGELFF.

V and J are TRBV6-5 and TRBJ2-3; 12 positions match TRBD2. J gave up 6 bases and V 5 bases, and 6 bases lay outside the gene matches. From germline, CDR1 is MNHEY and CDR2 SVGAGI. This CDR3 is built from 15 residues. The CDR3: CASSTTSGGSDTQYF. The CDR3 DNA is TGTGCCAGCAGTACTACTAGCGGGGGGTCGGATACGCAGTATTTT.

The V and J genes are TRBV20-1 and TRBJ1-6; D is undetermined. V was pared by 3 bases and J by 3 bases, with 9 bases between. CDR1 and CDR2 (germline): DFQATT, SNEGSKA (reference sequence). The CDR3 is made up of 14 amino acids. The CDR3 loop is CSARDGDYNSPLHF. Here the CDR3 DNA reads TGCAGTGCTAGGGACGGGGACTATAATTCACCCCTCCACTTT.

The rearrangement links TRBV6-1 to TRBJ2-1; 9 bases agree with TRBD1. Germline loops: CDR1 MNHNS, CDR2 SASEGT. Germline trimming cut 4 bases from V and 3 bases from J; bases unmatched to any gene: 10. This CDR3 region has 17 residues. The CDR3 region has the DNA TGTGCCAGCAGTGTTATTTTGGGGACAGGGTACTACAATGAGCAGTTCTTC. This gives the protein CASSVILGTGYYNEQFF.

This clonotype came up many times. The genes are TRBV29-1 and TRBJ2-7, with 7 bases matching TRBD1. The CDR3 length is 14 residues. V dropped 6 bases and J dropped 2; count of bases not matched to a gene: 10. Germline values: CDR1 SQVTM, CDR2 ANQGSEA. The CDR3 protein is CSVRPGQRAYEQYF. The CDR3 DNA reads as TGCAGCGTAAGACCGGGACAGCGAGCCTACGAGCAGTACTTC.

The chain joins TRBV18 to TRBJ2-5, with 8 bases matching TRBD2. Germline values: CDR1 KGHSH, CDR2 LQKENI. This CDR3 has 14 amino acids. Losses at the gene ends were 2 bases for V and 5 bases for J; bases not matched to a gene: 4. The CDR3, as DNA: TGTGCCAGCTCACCATCTAGCGGGTTGGAGACCCAGTACTTC. Translating gives CASSPSSGLETQYF.

This clonotype was seen a few times. This chain connects TRBV9 to TRBJ2-7, with 9 positions matching TRBD1. This CDR3 contains 14 residues. From germline, CDR1 is SGDLS and CDR2 YYNGEE. Trimming at V came to 0 bases and at J to 5 bases, leaving 3 bases not matched to a gene. The CDR3 loop is CASSVGGQGHEQYF. Written as DNA, the CDR3 is TGTGCCAGCAGCGTAGGGGGACAGGGCCACGAGCAGTACTTC.

This clonotype occurred many times. The chain employs TRBV5-1 and TRBJ2-5, with D possibly matching TRBD2 (5 bases). V dropped 1 base and J dropped 3 bases, with 7 bases sitting between them. Germline lookup yields CDR1 SGHRS and CDR2 YFSETQ. The CDR3 is 13 residues long. The CDR3 here is CASSLSGEETQYF. The CDR3 nucleotides are TGCGCCAGCAGCTTGTCCGGGGAAGAGACCCAGTACTTC. The complete variable domain, with remaining parts taken from reference TRBV5-1 and TRBJ2-5, reads KAGVTQTPRYLIKTRGQQVTLSCSPISGHRSVSWYQQTPGQGLQFLFEYFSETQRNKGNFPGRFSGRQFSNSRSEMNVSTLELGDSALYLCASSLSGEETQYFGPGTRLLVL.

The gene calls are TRBV9 and TRBJ2-7; TRBD1 agrees at 10 bases. After removal of 0 bases from V and 6 bases from J, the junction contained 3 bases not matched to a gene. Looked up from germline, CDR1 is SGDLS and CDR2 is YYNGEE. This CDR3 has 14 residues. The CDR3 sequence: CASSVDDRGREQYF. As DNA, the CDR3 is TGTGCCAGCAGCGTAGACGACAGGGGGCGCGAGCAGTACTTC.

This clonotype was seen repeatedly, ten times or more. The chain joins TRBV20-1 to TRBJ2-1, with D possibly matching TRBD1 (5 bases). V was clipped by 5 bases and J by 0 bases, with 11 bases between them. This CDR3 has 14 residues. Germline values: CDR1 DFQATT, CDR2 SNEGSKA (reference sequence). CDR3 amino acids: CSAYRQSSYNEQFF. Here the CDR3 DNA reads TGCAGTGCTTACCGACAGAGCTCCTACAATGAGCAGTTCTTC.

V and J are TRBV18 and TRBJ2-5; tentatively, D is TRBD2 (5 bases). The CDR3 is 17 amino acids. The germline CDR1 and CDR2 sequences are KGHSH and LQKENI. The ends were cut back, 3 bases at V and 0 bases at J, with 17 bases in the middle. Written as DNA, the CDR3 is TGTGCCAGCTCACCCGACAAACTAGTGGGGTACCAAGAGACCCAGTACTTC. It is translated as CASSPDKLVGYQETQYF.

This CDR3 reads CASSMGQGTLQETQYF. The DNA for the CDR3 is TGCGCCAGCAGTATGGGACAGGGGACTCTCCAAGAGACCCAGTACTTC. The chain employs TRBV5-1 and TRBJ2-5; 10 nucleotides agree with TRBD1. The CDR3 contains 16 residues. CDR1 and CDR2 (germline): SGHRS, YFSETQ. J gave up 1 base and V 5 bases, and 8 bases lay outside the gene matches.

Concerning this clonotype: The germline gene is not matched at one end of the junction; a read error may be the cause. The J gene is TRBJ2-3, the V gene TRBV5-1; D unclear. CDR3 length equals 15 residues. Germline values: CDR1 SGHRS, CDR2 YFSETQ. CDR3 sequence: CASNLEFQQTDTQYF. The CDR3 DNA is TGCGCCAGCAACTTGGAGTTTCAGCAAACAGATACGCAGTATTTT.

Points on this clonotype: A read error is possible here, since a much larger clone lies one base away. The gene calls are TRBV20-1 and TRBJ2-5; 10 bases match TRBD2. The V and J ends lost 7 bases and 11 bases, in that order; junction bases with no gene match: 16. Germline V gene data show CDR1 as DFQATT and CDR2 as SNEGSKA (reference sequence). The CDR3 spans 14 residues. CDR3 sequence (DNA): TGCAGTGGGTCCAGCGGGGGGGCCAACAATGAGCAGTACTTC. Translating it yields CSGSSGGANNEQYF.